A selection of T cell receptor beta chains follows, all from one sample in a study of T cell repertoires in cytomegalovirus infection. For these TCRs, the target antigens are not known. One entry per CDR3 protein, called by TCRdb with MiXCR from the reads. The sample includes some 900,000 distinct CDR3 sequences, around a third of them seen just once. Sequencing used cultured CD8+ T cells from PBMCs, obtained from culture after CMV antigen stimulation. Receptors originate from a human donor in good health (CMV status not recorded). Some clones in this sample may be carry-over from other donors' samples. The conserved cysteine and the conserved F or W are not part of the CDR3 here. For some rows the clone size is stated as once, few or many, or as a class when expanded; others skip it.

AIRGLFNLGSPANYGYT	TRBJ1-2	TRBV10-3	17	NA
ASSLFSDWRETQY	TRBJ2-5	TRBV7-6	13	many
SAERSSNPGELF	TRBJ2-2	TRBV20-1	12	few
ASSQTGTTLAGELF	TRBJ2-2	TRBV14	14	NA
ASIKTGDEQF	TRBJ2-1	TRBV23-1	10	few
ASSLDHWGGNHNEQF	TRBJ2-1	TRBV11-2	15	NA
ASSMGLAGWSDTQY	TRBJ2-3	TRBV19	14	few
SVHQGEVR	TRBJ1-1	TRBV29-1	8	once
AREEVRAGYT	TRBJ1-2	TRBV2	10	NA
ASSYGPSREGETQY	TRBJ2-5	TRBV6-2/TRBV6-3	14	NA
ASTLGLRGSTEAF	TRBJ1-1	TRBV19	13	few
ASSPGAGSYGYT	TRBJ1-2	TRBV19	12	many
ASSQEATSGYGYT	TRBJ1-2	TRBV4-2	13	NA
ASTPSIWEQF	TRBJ2-1	TRBV7-2	10	few
ASSLGGPGEGEETQY	TRBJ2-5	TRBV7-2	15	few
ASSIDYVLAGGRTDTQY	TRBJ2-3	TRBV19	17	NA
ASSLEGLASSYNEQF	TRBJ2-1	TRBV7-8	15	many
ASSQTTGRAQY	TRBJ2-5	TRBV7-7	11	few
ASRQHQFQETQY	TRBJ2-5	TRBV6-5	12	NA
ASSYPRVGTQY	TRBJ2-5	TRBV6-6	11	NA
ASSLPGTGLL	TRBJ2-1	TRBV5-6	10	NA
ASSLIGAGGLAKNIQY	TRBJ2-4	TRBV27	16	NA
ASTLGSHPQH	TRBJ1-5	TRBV12-3/TRBV12-4	10	few
ATSTRGGYNEQF	TRBJ2-1	TRBV2	12	few